This entry lists 4 T cell receptor beta chains sequenced from one sample in a study of blood T cell repertoires in COVID-19 (dated by TCRdb to 2018 to 2020). Library construction relied on the immunoSEQ multiplex PCR assay. Imported from immuneACCESS, the table was reduced by TCRdb to in-frame sequences with V and J called. These copies leave out some clones; in studies compared against another copy, an unresolved V gene accounts for under half, and the cause of the remainder is not known. The sample contains 290,000 or so clones, 75% to 95% of them found a single time. The ten biggest clones cover roughly 1.1% of the sample. Sequenced material: PBMCs or T cells enriched from blood (not recorded which). The source of these receptors is a woman aged 25 to 39 who had recovered from COVID-19.

The V call is TRBV7-2, the J call TRBJ2-1, with D maybe TRBD2 (6 bases). There are 13 residues in the CDR3. Trimming removed 5 bases at V and 6 bases at J, with 11 bases between. Per the germline V gene, CDR1 is SGHTA and CDR2 is FQGNSA. The CDR3 nucleotides are TGTGCCAGCAGCCCGGACTACCTCAATGAGCAGTTCTTC. This gives the protein CASSPDYLNEQFF.

The chain carries TRBV28 and TRBJ1-1; 9 nucleotides match TRBD1. Unmatched junction bases numbered 5, after V lost 3 bases and J lost 0 bases. The CDR3 consists of 16 residues. Germline CDR1 MDHEN, CDR2 SYDVKM. The CDR3 bases are TGTGCCAGCAGTTTCTCAGGACAGGGGATGAACACTGAAGCTTTCTTT. Encoded protein: CASSFSGQGMNTEAFF.

The gene calls are TRBV6-6 and TRBJ1-1; D might be TRBD1 (6 bases). Trimming shortened V by 7 bases and J by 4 bases, and 7 bases separated the two germline ends. Germline CDR1 and CDR2: MNHNY and SVGAGI (reference sequence). The CDR3 totals 11 residues. The CDR3 DNA is TGTGCCAGCAAACAGGGCACTGAAGCTTTCTTT. Protein: CASKQGTEAFF.

The chain recombines TRBV19 with TRBJ2-3; 9 nucleotides match TRBD1. This CDR3 is 15 amino acids long. After removal of 1 base from V and 1 base from J, the junction contained 0 bases not matched to a gene. From germline, CDR1 is LNHDA and CDR2 SQIVND (reference sequence). This CDR3 is CASSIGDRGTDTQYF. CDR3 sequence (DNA): TGTGCCAGTAGTATAGGGGACAGGGGCACAGATACGCAGTATTTT.